This T cell receptor (beta chain) originates from a study of radiotherapy plus CTLA-4 blockade in lung cancer. About the research overall: Roughly 17% of patients responded objectively, and about 30% achieved disease control.

This clone showed up just a few times. Its antigen is not identified. Focal radiation with ipilimumab CTLA-4 blockade was given to patients with chemo-refractory metastatic non-small-cell lung cancer. Study outcomes and limitations: Blood-borne expansion of tumor-derived TCR clones followed radiotherapy plus ipilimumab. The authors reported that early blood T cell clone dynamics, with interferon-beta, best predicted response.

The data were produced by immunoSEQ multiplex PCR, yet TCRdb's version contains in-frame clones alone and is incomplete. Of 25,000 to 35,000 clones in the sample, about 81% were seen once. This clonotype was obtained from a human donor with non-small cell lung cancer that progressed on radiotherapy plus ipilimumab. Sequencing used peripheral blood, obtained from a patient treated with radiotherapy plus ipilimumab.

The CDR3 sequence is CASSPRLAGALQETQYF. The CDR3 DNA reads TGTGCCAGCTCACCACGGCTAGCGGGGGCCCTCCAAGAGACCCAGTACTTC. This chain links TRBV18 with TRBJ2-5; the match to TRBD2 covers 10 bases. With V trimmed by 1 base and J by 1 base, 6 bases remained unmatched. The CDR3 runs 17 residues. Germline V gene sequence: CDR1 KGHSH, CDR2 LQKENI.